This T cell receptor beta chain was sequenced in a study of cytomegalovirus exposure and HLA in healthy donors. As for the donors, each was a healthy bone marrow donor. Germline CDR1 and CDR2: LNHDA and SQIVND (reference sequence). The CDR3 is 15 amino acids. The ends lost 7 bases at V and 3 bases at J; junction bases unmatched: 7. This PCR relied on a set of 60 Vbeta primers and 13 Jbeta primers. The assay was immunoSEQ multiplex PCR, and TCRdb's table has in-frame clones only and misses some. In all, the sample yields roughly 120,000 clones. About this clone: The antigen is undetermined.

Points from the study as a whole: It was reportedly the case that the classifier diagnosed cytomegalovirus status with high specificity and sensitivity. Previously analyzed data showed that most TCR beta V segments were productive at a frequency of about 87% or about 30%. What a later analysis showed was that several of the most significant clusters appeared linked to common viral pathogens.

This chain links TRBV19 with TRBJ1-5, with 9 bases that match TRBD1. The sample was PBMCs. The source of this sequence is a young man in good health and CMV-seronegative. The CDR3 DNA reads TGTGCCAGTACCTCCGGACAGGGGAACAATCAGCCCCAGCATTTT. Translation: CASTSGQGNNQPQHF. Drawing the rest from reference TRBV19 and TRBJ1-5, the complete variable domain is DGGITQSPKYLFRKEGQNVTLSCEQNLNHDAMYWYRQDPGQGLRLIYYSQIVNDFQKGDIAEGYSVSREKKESFPLTVTSAQKNPTAFYLCASTSGQGNNQPQHFGDGTRLSIL.